Listed here are 2 T cell receptor beta chains from one sample, sequenced in a study of T cells in Graves' hyperthyroidism and ophthalmopathy (dated by TCRdb to between 2019 and 2020). The library was built by means of multiplex PCR. Instrument on record: Illumina HiSeq 2000. TCR beta CDR3 regions were amplified from RNA transcripts. The first round of RT-PCR for the TCR CDR3 was performed with the HTBI primer set and the Qiagen OneStep RT-PCR kit. TCRdb itself trimmed the public reads at Q25 with fastp, ran MiXCR and retained productive beta chains. Records with the same CDR3 protein are collapsed into one entry carrying the most frequent genes and DNA. This sample is represented by about 360,000 distinct CDR3 sequences; roughly 14% of them were singletons. The ten largest clones take up about 30% of the sample. The source material was blood. The receptor source for this set is a young woman with Graves' hyperthyroidism that later progressed to Graves' ophthalmopathy.

The sample holds many counts of this clonotype. The CDR3 sequence is CASSRTGGALAFF. The CDR3 nucleotides are TGTGCCAGCAGCCGAACAGGGGGCGCCTTAGCTTTCTTT. V gene TRBV28 combines with J gene TRBJ1-1, with 9 nucleotides matching TRBD1. CDR3 length equals 13 residues. Germline V gives CDR1 MDHEN, CDR2 SYDVKM. Trimming cost V 6 bases and J 10 bases; bases outside gene matches: 9.

This clonotype was seen more than once but under ten times. V is TRBV5-5 and J is TRBJ2-7; the D gene is possibly TRBD2 (5 bases). This CDR3 has 14 residues. Between the trimmed V and J ends, which lost 5 bases and 1 base, there was a span of 13 bases. From germline, CDR1 is SGHKS and CDR2 YYEKEE (reference sequence). Here the CDR3 DNA reads TGTGCCAGCAGGGGAGCGGTTTCATCCTACGAGCAGTACTTC. Amino acid sequence: CASRGAVSSYEQYF. The full variable domain, its missing parts supplied by reference TRBV5-5 and TRBJ2-7, is DAGVTQSPTHLIKTRGQQVTLRCSPISGHKSVSWYQQVLGQGPQFIFQYYEKEERGRGNFPDRFSARQFPNYSSELNVNALLLGDSALYLCASRGAVSSYEQYFGPGTRLTVT.